The 22 T cell receptor beta chains given below trace back to one sample, sequenced in a study of T-cell reconstitution after alpha-beta-depleted transplantation in children. This sample's TCRbeta library carried unique molecular identifier barcodes. TCRdb independently ran MiXCR on the PCR reads; one entry per CDR3 protein. The table records under 20,000 distinct CDR3 sequences, about 7.6% of them present only once. The sample was PBMCs, mostly from graft donor cells, taken 60 days after TCRalphabeta/CD19-depleted stem cell transplant. The receptors were sampled from a boy younger than two who had a stem cell transplant for Wiskott-Aldrich syndrome, so the T cells may come from the graft donor.

In this sample, this clonotype turned up many times. DNA of the CDR3: TGCGCCAGCAGCTTGTGGAAGAAGGCTGCGCGGGGGCCATCCTACGAGCAGTACTTC. Residues: CASSLWKKAARGPSYEQYF. The rearrangement joins TRBV5-1 to TRBJ2-7, with D maybe TRBD2 (7 bases). The CDR3 consists of 19 residues. V was shortened by 1 base and J by 1 base, with 24 bases between the two germline ends. Germline CDR1 reads SGHRS; CDR2 reads YFSETQ.

In this sample, this clonotype turned up a few times. The rearrangement links TRBV7-2 to TRBJ1-2; no clear D gene. The V and J ends lost 5 bases and 2 bases respectively, with 12 bases between them. The CDR3 is 14 residues long. Germline V gene data show CDR1 as SGHTA and CDR2 as FQGNSA. CDR3 nucleotides: TGTGCCAGCAGCCCGGAGGCCTCCAACTATGGCTACACCTTC. Protein product: CASSPEASNYGYTF.

The rearrangement joins TRBV2 to TRBJ1-5; 10 bases are a match to TRBD1. The CDR3 loop spans 15 amino acids. The ends lost 4 bases at V and 5 bases at J; junction bases unmatched: 5. The V gene's germline CDR1 is SNHLY and CDR2 FYNNEI. Here the CDR3 reads CASSGTGGWYQPQHF. The CDR3 DNA reads TGTGCCAGCAGTGGGACAGGGGGTTGGTATCAGCCCCAGCATTTT.

The table lists this clonotype with a few counts. A junction end diverges from the germline sequence, so it may reflect a read error. This rearrangement joins TRBV6-2 or TRBV6-3 to TRBJ2-7; 11 bases fit TRBD2. CDR3 length equals 13 residues. CDR1 and CDR2 from the germline V gene are MNHEY and SVGEGT. The CDR3 bases are TGTGCCAGCAGTTACTCGCCTACGGGACTAGCGGTGTTC. This codes for CASSYSPTGLAVF.

This clonotype was counted at least ten times. The chain has TRBV7-2 and TRBJ1-5, with unresolved D. CDR1 is SGHTA, CDR2 FQGNSA, per germline. V gave up 1 base and J gave up 3 bases, with 10 bases separating them. The CDR3 loop spans 15 amino acids. The CDR3 is CASSLVGGINQPQHF. The CDR3 bases are TGTGCCAGCAGCTTAGTCGGTGGGATCAATCAGCCCCAGCATTTT.

This clonotype was seen repeatedly, ten times or more. The chain couples TRBV20-1 to TRBJ1-1; D is uncertain. V gave up 0 bases and J gave up 4 bases, with 3 bases separating them. Germline V gene data show CDR1 as DFQATT and CDR2 as SNEGSKA (reference sequence). The CDR3 has 11 residues. CDR3 residues: CSARDPTEAFF. The CDR3 DNA follows: TGCAGTGCTAGAGATCCCACTGAAGCTTTCTTT.

This clonotype was recorded many times. V is TRBV27 and J is TRBJ2-5; 13 bases are a match to TRBD2. V trimming: 6 bases; J trimming: 7 bases; junction bases outside the gene matches: 8. The CDR3 has 15 amino acids. The V gene's germline CDR1 is MNHEY and CDR2 SMNVEV (reference sequence). CDR3: CASRLAGGPGLTQYF. In DNA, the CDR3 is TGTGCCAGCAGACTAGCGGGAGGGCCCGGTTTGACCCAGTACTTC.

This clonotype has at least ten counts. This sequence joins TRBV10-2 and TRBJ2-7; D is unresolved. The CDR3 runs 11 residues. Germline CDR1 WSHSY, CDR2 SAAADI. V lost 7 bases and J 3 bases, leaving 7 bases between the germline ends. DNA of the CDR3: TGCGCCAGCACCGACGACTACGAGCAGTACTTC. This sequence encodes CASTDDYEQYF.

With regard to this clonotype: One end of the junction does not line up with germline, which may come from a read error. The rearrangement uses TRBV20-1 and TRBJ2-7, with 11 bases fitting TRBD1. Looked up from germline, CDR1 is DFQATT and CDR2 is SNEGSKA (reference sequence). The CDR3 totals 14 residues. The CDR3 protein is CSAPRDRGYVERYF. The CDR3, as DNA: TGCAGTGCCCCGAGGGACAGGGGGTATGTCGAGCGGTACTTC.

This clonotype was detected ten times or more. The CDR3 loop is CASAGGKETQYF. In nucleotides, the CDR3 is TGTGCCAGCGCGGGGGGCAAAGAGACCCAGTACTTC. The rearrangement links TRBV6-5 to TRBJ2-5, with TRBD2 matching over 8 bases. The germline CDR1 and CDR2 sequences are MNHEY and SVGAGI. V shed 8 bases, J shed 3 bases, and the junction held 2 bases outside the gene matches. CDR3 length equals 12 residues.

A word on this clonotype: A read error may be the cause here, since a much bigger clone is one base away. The chain is built from TRBV20-1 and TRBJ2-5; D remains unclear. This CDR3 is 13 amino acids long. The germline V gene has CDR1 DFQATT and CDR2 SNEGSKA (reference sequence). The V and J ends lost 0 bases and 0 bases respectively, with 5 bases between them. As DNA, the CDR3 is TGCAGTGCTAGAGATACGTACCAAGAGACCCAGTACTTC. Its protein is CSARDTYQETQYF.

At least ten counts were recorded for this clonotype. The CDR3 is CASSPGGSYNEQFF. The CDR3 bases are TGTGCCAGCTCACCAGGGGGCTCCTACAATGAGCAGTTCTTC. The gene calls are TRBV18 and TRBJ2-1; D possibly uses TRBD1 or TRBD2 (5 bases each). Trimming took off 2 bases at V and 0 bases at J, with 5 bases between the two ends. CDR1 is KGHSH and CDR2 is LQKENI in the germline V gene. The CDR3 has 14 amino acids.

DNA of the CDR3: TGCGCCAGCACCCCGCGGGAGAACGGGGAGCTGTTTTTT. Translation gives CASTPRENGELFF. The V and J genes are TRBV5-1 and TRBJ2-2; 7 bases are a match to TRBD2. The V segment lost 6 bases and the J segment 7 bases; nucleotides outside the gene matches: 6. Looked up from germline, CDR1 is SGHRS and CDR2 is YFSETQ. The length of the CDR3 is 13 residues.

This clonotype was detected ten times or more. This chain links TRBV13 with TRBJ2-7, with D possibly matching TRBD2 (5 bases). The CDR3 is 15 residues long. Trimming pared 5 bases from V and 0 bases from J, leaving 14 bases between. Per the germline V gene, CDR1 is PRHDT and CDR2 is FYEKMQ (reference sequence). CDR3 coding DNA: TGTGCCAGCAGCCCCGGACTGGAGTTCTCCTACGAGCAGTACTTC. Residues: CASSPGLEFSYEQYF.

This clonotype was recorded many times. The V and J genes are TRBV29-1 and TRBJ2-7, with D unresolved. Germline CDR1 reads SQVTM; CDR2 reads ANQGSEA. The CDR3 contains 11 residues. V was shortened by 4 bases and J by 2 bases, with 6 bases between the two germline ends. CDR3 nucleotides: TGCAGCGTTGGGACCGCCTACGAGCAGTACTTC. Translated, it gives CSVGTAYEQYF.

This clonotype was seen only a few times. It is unclear where the CDR3 begins or ends on the DNA, so no DNA is shown, and the CDR3 is as TCRdb lists it. This chain uses TRBV12-3 or TRBV12-4 with TRBJ2-2; TRBD1 is the table's D call and was not checked against the DNA. From its first to its last residue, the CDR3 has 16 amino acids. CDR3 in amino acids: CASSPTGPNTGELFFF.

This clonotype was seen at least ten times. The DNA for the CDR3 is TGTGCCAGCAGCCAAGTCGGGCTAGCGGGATTTTTGGGACACAATGAGCAGTTCTTC. This translates into CASSQVGLAGFLGHNEQFF. This rearrangement joins TRBV14 to TRBJ2-1, with 9 bases fitting TRBD2. The CDR3 sequence is 19 residues long. Trimming cost V 1 base and J 5 bases; bases outside gene matches: 15. Germline CDR1 is SGHDN and CDR2 is FVKESK.

This clonotype was found a few times. The genes are TRBV6-2 or TRBV6-3 and TRBJ1-2; D remains unclear. V lost 7 bases and J lost 1, with 4 bases in between. The CDR3 has 11 residues. The V gene's germline CDR1 is MNHEY and CDR2 SVGEGT. The DNA for the CDR3 is TGTGCCAGCAATAATAACTATGGCTACACCTTC. This encodes CASNNNYGYTF.

J is TRBJ2-7 and V is TRBV5-8, with D hard to call. Germline lookup yields CDR1 SGHTS and CDR2 YDEGEE. V lost 0 bases, J lost 4 bases, and 11 bases lay in between. The CDR3 length is 14 residues. CDR3 DNA sequence: TGTGCCAGCAGCTTGGGCTACCCAGCATACGAGCAGTACTTC. It specifies CASSLGYPAYEQYF.

The chain links TRBV14 to TRBJ2-3; no clear D. Germline V gives CDR1 SGHDN, CDR2 FVKESK. Trimming took off 2 bases at V and 2 bases at J, with 20 bases between the two ends. The CDR3 contains 18 residues. CDR3 sequence reads: CASSQREFRSFFTDTQYF. DNA of the CDR3: TGTGCCAGCAGCCAAAGAGAATTCCGGTCCTTCTTCACAGATACGCAGTATTTT.

Here the CDR3 DNA reads TGTGCCAGCAGCTTGGATTACACTGAAGCTTTCTTT. Amino acid sequence: CASSLDYTEAFF. The V gene is TRBV5-4, the J gene TRBJ1-1; D is unresolved. The CDR3 loop spans 12 amino acids. Germline V lookup: CDR1 SGHNT, CDR2 YYREEE (reference sequence). V lost 0 bases, J lost 3 bases, and 3 bases lay in between.

This clonotype was seen repeatedly, ten times or more. The rearrangement uses TRBV5-1 and TRBJ1-4; 9 nucleotides agree with TRBD1. V was clipped by 3 bases and J by 4 bases; unmatched bases: 1. CDR1 and CDR2 from the germline V gene are SGHRS and YFSETQ. The CDR3 runs 14 residues. CDR3 amino acids: CASSSGQGNEKLFF. Written as DNA, the CDR3 is TGCGCCAGCAGCTCGGGACAGGGTAATGAAAAACTGTTTTTT.